One and the same sample provided the 32 T cell receptor beta chains below, sequenced in a study of vaccination and CD4 T cells after COVID-19. What these receptors recognize is not known. The sample's treatment: roughly 11-day PBMC culture with coronavirus spike peptide pools or control peptides (ViraFEST assay). Cultured CD4+ T-cell DNA underwent Oncomine TCR Beta short-read sequencing. MiXCR, applied by TCRdb to the PCR reads, yields one record per CDR3 protein. The sample has some 14,000 distinct CDR3 sequences, about 40% seen once; the top ten hold about 9%. This specimen was CD4+ T cells from blood, cultured in vitro, taken after SARS-CoV-2 vaccination. The receptors come from a human donor who had recovered from COVID-19.

This clonotype was detected once. A read error may explain this, as a much larger clone is one base away. The V gene is TRBV20-1, the J gene TRBJ1-2; weak D call: TRBD1 (5 bases). Trimming left V 5 bases short and J 2 bases short, with 15 bases between. CDR1 is DFQATT, CDR2 SNEGSKA, per germline (reference sequence). The CDR3 has 14 residues. This chain's CDR3 is CSAQIQQENYGYTF. The DNA for the CDR3 is TGCAGTGCTCAGATCCAACAGGAGAACTATGGCTACACCTTC.

The chain recombines TRBV28 with TRBJ1-5; a possible D gene is TRBD1 (6 bases). CDR3 length equals 15 residues. With 8 bases removed from V and 2 bases from J, the gap between germline ends came to 16 bases. CDR1 is MDHEN, CDR2 SYDVKM, per germline. Here the CDR3 DNA reads TGTGCCAGCTGTAGCGGGGGCGACGGCAATCAGCCCCAGCATTTT. It codes for CASCSGGDGNQPQHF.

The V call is TRBV3-1, the J call TRBJ1-6, with D uncertain. Deletions cut 3 bases from V and 6 bases from J, with 6 bases between. This CDR3 has 13 residues. Germline values: CDR1 LGHDT, CDR2 YNNKEL (reference sequence). CDR3 in DNA: TGTGCCAGCAGCCATCCCGGTAATTCACCCCTCCACTTT. This sequence encodes CASSHPGNSPLHF.

V and J are TRBV25-1 and TRBJ1-2; D not certain. This CDR3 spans 13 amino acids. Germline V CDR1 and CDR2: MGHDK, SYGVNS. The ends were cut back, 0 bases at V and 5 bases at J, with 7 bases in the middle. CDR3 nucleotide sequence: TGTGCCAGCAGTGAATATTTGGATTATGGCTACACCTTC. Encoded protein: CASSEYLDYGYTF.

The CDR3: CASSQDRAVYEQYF. The CDR3 DNA sequence: TGCGCCAGCAGCCAAGACAGGGCAGTCTACGAGCAGTACTTC. The rearrangement uses TRBV5-1 and TRBJ2-7; 7 bases agree with TRBD1. Per the germline V gene, CDR1 is SGHRS and CDR2 is YFSETQ. V lost 4 bases to trimming and J lost 3 bases; unmatched junction nucleotides: 7. There are 14 residues in the CDR3. Full variable domain (remainder filled in from reference TRBV5-1 and TRBJ2-7): KAGVTQTPRYLIKTRGQQVTLSCSPISGHRSVSWYQQTPGQGLQFLFEYFSETQRNKGNFPGRFSGRQFSNSRSEMNVSTLELGDSALYLCASSQDRAVYEQYFGPGTRLTVT.

The sample holds one count of this clonotype. The J gene is TRBJ1-1, the V gene TRBV25-1; 9 bases line up with TRBD1. V shed 4 bases, J shed 6 bases, and the junction held 9 bases outside the gene matches. Germline-derived CDR1 and CDR2 are MGHDK and SYGVNS. CDR3 length: 15 residues. CDR3 bases: TGTGCCAGCAGTGGACGGACAGGGGCTATTGCTGAAGCTTTCTTT. It encodes CASSGRTGAIAEAFF.

The chain has TRBV2 and TRBJ1-1, with D possibly being TRBD1 (5 bases). The V end was cut by 8 bases, the J end by 1 base, with 11 bases between. Germline loops: CDR1 SNHLY, CDR2 FYNNEI. The CDR3 extends over 13 amino acids. The CDR3 protein is CASDMGTNTEAFF. The DNA of the CDR3 is TGTGCCAGCGATATGGGGACGAACACTGAAGCTTTCTTT.

The rearrangement links TRBV6-2 or TRBV6-3 to TRBJ2-1; D is perhaps TRBD2 (6 bases). Germline values: CDR1 MNHEY, CDR2 SVGEGT. Trimming cost V 0 bases and J 3 bases, with 9 bases left between them. The CDR3 is made up of 15 amino acids. CDR3 DNA: TGTGCCAGCAGTTACTCGGCGGGGTACTACAATGAGCAGTTCTTC. This sequence encodes CASSYSAGYYNEQFF.

The gene calls are TRBV18 and TRBJ1-2, with unresolved D. Germline CDR1 is KGHSH and CDR2 is LQKENI. The CDR3 runs to 13 residues. Trimming stripped 3 bases from V and 3 bases from J, with 8 bases between. CDR3 DNA: TGTGCCAGCTCACCTAAGGAAGACTATGGCTACACCTTC. As protein: CASSPKEDYGYTF.

The V and J genes are TRBV6-1 and TRBJ1-2; D possibly corresponds to TRBD1 (6 bases). The CDR3 is 13 amino acids. V lost 11 bases and J 0 bases, leaving 13 bases between the germline ends. The germline CDR1 and CDR2 sequences are MNHNS and SASEGT. The CDR3 region is CAVRHRANYGYTF. CDR3 coding DNA: TGTGCCGTTCGTCACAGGGCTAACTATGGCTACACCTTC.

V gene TRBV21-1 combines with J gene TRBJ2-7; no DNA check was done on the table's D call, TRBD1. TRBV21-1 is a listed pseudogene. The CDR3 is made up of 16 amino acids. This CDR3 is CASSKARRQSFYEQYF. The CDR3 nucleotides read TGTGCCAGCAGCAAAGCTCGTAGACAGTCTTTTTACGAGCAGTACTTC.

As concerns this clonotype: Germline and junction disagree at one end, which may indicate a read error. The chain employs TRBV12-3 or TRBV12-4 and TRBJ1-5; D might be TRBD1 (5 bases). This CDR3 has 12 residues. The CDR3 here is CASRRGDQPQHF. CDR3 bases: TGTGCAAGCAGGAGGGGAGACCAGCCCCAGCATTTT.

This clonotype was seen a few times. The chain carries TRBV7-8 and TRBJ1-2, with unresolved D. The germline gives CDR1 SGHVS, CDR2 FQNEAQ. V was clipped by 5 bases and J by 4 bases, with 11 bases between them. The CDR3 has 13 amino acids. Here the CDR3 reads CASSPREGYGYTF. In nucleotides, the CDR3 is TGTGCCAGCAGCCCCCGGGAAGGCTATGGCTACACCTTC.

The V gene is TRBV6-1, the J gene TRBJ1-1; D perhaps matches TRBD1 (5 bases). The V gene's germline CDR1 is MNHNS and CDR2 SASEGT. V lost 2 bases to trimming and J lost 2 bases, with 15 bases between them. The CDR3 is 16 amino acids. The CDR3 region has the DNA TGTGCCAGCAGTGAACCGGGACGGCGGGACAACACTGAAGCTTTCTTT. It specifies CASSEPGRRDNTEAFF.

The V gene is TRBV7-3, the J gene TRBJ2-2, with 9 positions matching TRBD2. Germline V gene lookup returns CDR1 SGHTA and CDR2 FQGTGA. The CDR3 has 16 residues. Trimming removed 3 bases from V and 8 bases from J; junction bases left unmatched: 10. The CDR3 DNA follows: TGTGCCAGCAGCTTCGGCGGGGGGGTACATCAAGGGGAGCTGTTTTTT. Amino acid sequence: CASSFGGGVHQGELFF.

In its sample, this clonotype was seen a few times. The V and J genes are TRBV20-1 and TRBJ2-3; 13 nucleotides agree with TRBD2. The CDR3 loop spans 16 amino acids. Germline V CDR1 and CDR2: DFQATT, SNEGSKA (reference sequence). V lost 3 bases to trimming and J lost 3 bases; unmatched junction nucleotides: 6. CDR3 in DNA: TGCAGTGCTAGGGCTACTAGCGGGAGGGGTACAGATACGCAGTATTTT. Translation gives CSARATSGRGTDTQYF.

This clonotype has only a few counts. This sequence joins TRBV6-1 and TRBJ1-1; no firm D call. Trimming removed 6 bases at V and 4 bases at J, with 12 bases between. The CDR3 is 13 amino acids. CDR1 is MNHNS, CDR2 SASEGT, per germline. CDR3 nucleotides: TGTGCCAGCAGACCCACCAGGCGCACTGAAGCTTTCTTT. Translated: CASRPTRRTEAFF.

This chain joins TRBV20-1 and TRBJ2-1; TRBD1 matches at 8 bases. The V gene's germline CDR1 is DFQATT and CDR2 SNEGSKA (reference sequence). V shed 3 bases, J shed 9 bases, and the junction held 10 bases outside the gene matches. This CDR3 is 14 amino acids long. In nucleotides, the CDR3 is TGCAGTGCTAGTTGGGACAGGAGATCGGGTGAGCAGTTCTTC. Translation: CSASWDRRSGEQFF.

This clonotype occurred a few times. The chain joins TRBV6-5 to TRBJ2-3; 7 nucleotides line up with TRBD2. CDR1 and CDR2 from the germline V gene are MNHEY and SVGAGI. The CDR3 is made up of 16 amino acids. The ends lost 4 bases at V and 3 bases at J; junction bases unmatched: 10. The CDR3 region is CASSLSLGTKTDTQYF. The CDR3 DNA sequence: TGTGCCAGCAGTTTATCCTTGGGGACTAAGACAGATACGCAGTATTTT.

The chain is built from TRBV6-5 and TRBJ2-6; D is ambiguous. The germline V and J ends were trimmed by 2 bases and 1 base, with 3 bases remaining between them. The length of the CDR3 is 14 residues. Germline values: CDR1 MNHEY, CDR2 SVGAGI. The DNA of the CDR3 is TGTGCCAGCAGTTACCCGTCTGGGGCCAACGTCCTGACTTTC. It encodes CASSYPSGANVLTF.

This chain uses TRBV5-1 with TRBJ2-1, with D tentatively TRBD1 (7 bases). This CDR3 comprises 15 residues. Germline assignment: CDR1 SGHRS and CDR2 YFSETQ. Trimming took off 4 bases at V and 5 bases at J, with 16 bases between the two ends. CDR3 sequence (DNA): TGCGCCAGCAGCGCCGGACAGGAGGGGAACAATGAGCAGTTCTTC. This gives the protein CASSAGQEGNNEQFF.

The chain uses TRBV10-1 and TRBJ2-5; TRBD1 matches at 9 bases. Germline V gives CDR1 WNHNN, CDR2 SYGVQD (reference sequence). This CDR3 is built from 12 residues. V shed 7 bases, J shed 5 bases, and the junction held 2 bases outside the gene matches. CDR3 in amino acids: CASKGTGETQYF. The CDR3 nucleotides read TGCGCCAGCAAGGGGACAGGGGAGACCCAGTACTTC.

The chain combines TRBV7-2 with TRBJ2-7, with TRBD2 identical over 12 bases. Trimming removed 1 base from V and 3 bases from J; junction bases left unmatched: 7. Germline CDR1 reads SGHTA; CDR2 reads FQGNSA. The CDR3 covers 17 residues. CDR3 in amino acids: CASSLGASGRAGYEQYF. CDR3 DNA sequence: TGTGCCAGCAGCTTAGGGGCTAGCGGGAGGGCCGGCTACGAGCAGTACTTC.

J is TRBJ1-1 and V is TRBV4-3; no definite D call. The CDR3 is 14 residues long. The V and J ends lost 3 bases and 10 bases respectively, with 18 bases between them. The germline V gene encodes CDR1 LGHNA and CDR2 YSLEER. For the CDR3, the DNA is TGCGCCAGCAGCCAGACCCCGGGCAGTCAGCCAGCTTTCTTT. Translation: CASSQTPGSQPAFF.

This clonotype was recorded a few times. This chain uses TRBV6-1 with TRBJ2-7, with D possibly matching TRBD2 (5 bases). The germline gives CDR1 MNHNS, CDR2 SASEGT. The CDR3 length is 15 residues. Trimming stripped 6 bases from V and 6 bases from J, with 21 bases between. CDR3 coding DNA: TGTGCCAGCAGCCGCGGTTTGGCGGGCGTTTTCGAGCAGTACTTC. Its translation is CASSRGLAGVFEQYF.

Only a few counts were recorded for this clonotype. The chain recombines TRBV20-1 with TRBJ2-1, with D possibly matching TRBD1 (5 bases). V shed 5 bases and J shed 3 bases, with 11 bases lying between them. Looked up from germline, CDR1 is DFQATT and CDR2 is SNEGSKA (reference sequence). This CDR3 comprises 13 residues. Here the CDR3 reads CSAQVQVYNEQFF. In DNA form, the CDR3 reads TGCAGTGCTCAGGTACAGGTCTACAATGAGCAGTTCTTC.

This clonotype appeared a few times. The gene calls are TRBV20-1 and TRBJ1-1; no firm D call. CDR1 and CDR2 (germline): DFQATT, SNEGSKA (reference sequence). The CDR3 is made up of 14 amino acids. V lost 0 bases and J lost 1, with 9 bases in between. The CDR3, as DNA: TGCAGTGCTAGAGATTGGAGGAGGAACACTGAAGCTTTCTTT. This gives the protein CSARDWRRNTEAFF.

The rearrangement joins TRBV7-3 to TRBJ2-2; 14 nucleotides align to TRBD2. CDR1 and CDR2 (germline): SGHTA, FQGTGA. There are 16 residues in the CDR3. The J segment lost 4 bases and the V segment lost 4 bases, leaving 2 bases of the junction unmatched. This CDR3 reads CASSSGLAGATGELFF. The DNA for the CDR3 is TGTGCCAGCAGCTCGGGACTAGCGGGAGCCACCGGGGAGCTGTTTTTT.

The rearrangement links TRBV4-3 to TRBJ2-1, with D possibly being TRBD2 (6 bases). The V and J ends lost 4 bases and 0 bases respectively, with 7 bases between them. The CDR3 covers 14 residues. The V gene's germline CDR1 is LGHNA and CDR2 YSLEER. CDR3: CASSRDFSYNEQFF. CDR3 sequence (DNA): TGCGCCAGCAGCCGGGACTTCTCCTACAATGAGCAGTTCTTC.

This clonotype was observed a handful of times. The chain is built from TRBV19 and TRBJ1-2, with 7 positions matching TRBD1. Trimming at V came to 6 bases and at J to 5 bases, leaving 9 bases not matched to a gene. This CDR3 contains 14 residues. CDR1 is LNHDA and CDR2 is SQIVND in the germline V gene (reference sequence). The CDR3 nucleotides read TGTGCCAGTAGAGGGACAGCGAGATTATATGGCTACACCTTC. Its translation: CASRGTARLYGYTF.

A few counts support this clonotype. The CDR3 DNA reads TGCAGCGGGGACCCCCGCAACTATGGCTACACCTTC. Protein product: CSGDPRNYGYTF. The V gene is TRBV20-1, the J gene TRBJ1-2; D is perhaps TRBD1 (5 bases). The CDR3 has 12 residues. Germline CDR1 DFQATT, CDR2 SNEGSKA (reference sequence).

The sample holds a few counts of this clonotype. The gene calls are TRBV6-1 and TRBJ2-3, with a possible D match to TRBD2 (7 bases). The CDR3 has 14 residues. Germline CDR1 MNHNS, CDR2 SASEGT. V lost 10 bases and J 6 bases, leaving 20 bases between the germline ends. The CDR3 nucleotides read TGTGCCACCAACAAGGGGGAGGGCCTCGATACGCAGTATTTT. It translates to CATNKGEGLDTQYF.